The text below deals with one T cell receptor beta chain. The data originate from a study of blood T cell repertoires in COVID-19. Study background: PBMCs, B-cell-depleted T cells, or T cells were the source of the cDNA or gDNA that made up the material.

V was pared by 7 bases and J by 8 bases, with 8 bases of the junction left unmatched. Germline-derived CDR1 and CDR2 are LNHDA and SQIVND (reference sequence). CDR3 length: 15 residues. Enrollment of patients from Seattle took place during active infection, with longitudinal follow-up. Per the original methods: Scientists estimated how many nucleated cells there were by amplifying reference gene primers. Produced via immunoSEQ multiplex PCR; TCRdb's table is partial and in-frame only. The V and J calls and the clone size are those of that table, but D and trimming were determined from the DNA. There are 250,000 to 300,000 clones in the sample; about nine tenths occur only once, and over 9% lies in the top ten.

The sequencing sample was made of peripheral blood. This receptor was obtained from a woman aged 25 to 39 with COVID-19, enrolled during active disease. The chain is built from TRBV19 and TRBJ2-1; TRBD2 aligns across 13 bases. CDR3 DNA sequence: TGTGCCAGTACCACGGGACTAGCGGGAATAGATGAGCAGTTCTTC. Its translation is CASTTGLAGIDEQFF.